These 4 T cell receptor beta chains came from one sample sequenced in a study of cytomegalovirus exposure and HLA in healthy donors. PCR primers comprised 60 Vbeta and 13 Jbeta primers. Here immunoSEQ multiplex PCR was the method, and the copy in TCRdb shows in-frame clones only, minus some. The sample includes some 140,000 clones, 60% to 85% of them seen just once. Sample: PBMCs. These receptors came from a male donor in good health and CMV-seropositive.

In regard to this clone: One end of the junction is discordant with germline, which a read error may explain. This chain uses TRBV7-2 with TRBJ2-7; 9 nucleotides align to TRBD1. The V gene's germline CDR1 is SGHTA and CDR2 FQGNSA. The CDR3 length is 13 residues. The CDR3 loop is CASSPDQGTGKNF. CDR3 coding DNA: TGTGCCAGCAGCCCCGATCAAGGGACAGGGAAAAACTTC.

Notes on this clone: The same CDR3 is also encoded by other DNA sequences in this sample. This chain's CDR3 is CASSLGGVGNQPQHF. The CDR3 DNA sequence: TGTGCCAGCAGTTTGGGGGGGGTTGGCAATCAGCCCCAGCATTTT. The chain couples TRBV28 to TRBJ1-5; a weak D match, TRBD1 (5 bases). The CDR3 loop spans 15 amino acids. The V end was cut by 3 bases, the J end by 2 bases, with 11 bases between. In germline, CDR1 is MDHEN, CDR2 SYDVKM.

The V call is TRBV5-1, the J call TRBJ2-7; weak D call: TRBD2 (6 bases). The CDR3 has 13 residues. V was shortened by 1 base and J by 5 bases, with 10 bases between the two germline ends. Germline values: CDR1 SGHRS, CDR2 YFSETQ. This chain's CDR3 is CASSLPSGDEQYF. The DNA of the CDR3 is TGCGCCAGCAGCTTGCCTTCGGGGGACGAGCAGTACTTC.

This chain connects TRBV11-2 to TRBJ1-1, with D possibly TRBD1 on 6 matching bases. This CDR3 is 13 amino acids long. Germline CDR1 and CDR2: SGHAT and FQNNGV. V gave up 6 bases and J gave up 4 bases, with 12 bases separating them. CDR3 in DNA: TGTGCCAGCAGTCAGGACAGTATCACTGAAGCTTTCTTT. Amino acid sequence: CASSQDSITEAFF.